A selection of T cell receptor beta chains follows, all from one sample in a study of OX40 agonist ivuxolimab in advanced cancers. The assay was immunoSEQ multiplex PCR, and TCRdb's table has in-frame clones only and misses some. The data show about 82,000 clones, about 90% seen once. The sample in question was CD4+ or CD8+ T cells sorted from blood, obtained in a trial of the OX40 agonist ivuxolimab. These receptors originate from an adult with an advanced solid tumor such as melanoma, head and neck, liver or kidney cancer. The CDR3 runs from the conserved cysteine through the conserved F or W. Fields, in order: CDR3 DNA, CDR3 protein, clone size, V gene, D gene, J gene. D genes are given only for firm matches. Not every row has a clone size; where given, it reads once, few, many or a size class.

TGTGCCAGCAGCTTAGGGCCAACCAGTCGGAACACCATATATTTT CASSLGPTSRNTIYF few TRBV7-2 NA TRBJ1-3
TGTGCCAGCAGTAGGCGGACAGGGGGAAGCAATCAGCCCCAGCATTTT CASSRRTGGSNQPQHF NA TRBV28 TRBD1 TRBJ1-5
TGTGCCAGCAGCGTACAAGCGGGTAAGGGCAATGAGCAGTTCTTC CASSVQAGKGNEQFF NA TRBV9 NA TRBJ2-1
TGTGCCAGTAGGGGAGGACACGCCGGTTCCTACGAGCAGTACTTC CASRGGHAGSYEQYF NA TRBV19 NA TRBJ2-7
TGTGCCAGTCGGGGACCTGGGGCCAACGTCCTGACTTTC CASRGPGANVLTF NA TRBV19 NA TRBJ2-6
TGTGCCAGCAGCGTCGGACTAGCGGGAGGAGAGACCCAGTACTTC CASSVGLAGGETQYF once TRBV9 TRBD2 TRBJ2-5
TGTGCCAGCAGCTTGGGCCCGCAGGGCCGATACGAGCAGTACTTC CASSLGPQGRYEQYF NA TRBV7-9 NA TRBJ2-7
TGCGCCAGCAGCCTTCTCCGGGAGACCCAGTACTTC CASSLLRETQYF NA TRBV5-1 NA TRBJ2-5
TGTGCCAGCAGCCAGGAACTAGTCTCCGAGCAGTACTTC CASSQELVSEQYF NA TRBV4-2 NA TRBJ2-7
TGTGCCAGCAGCCCGGACTTTTCCTACGAGCAGTACTTC CASSPDFSYEQYF once TRBV11-1 NA TRBJ2-7
TGTGCCAGCAGCACAAGGAGGGGCGGGCTAGAGCAGTTCTTC CASSTRRGGLEQFF few TRBV2 NA TRBJ2-1
TGTGCCAGCAGCTTTGGGGAGACCCAGTACTTC CASSFGETQYF NA TRBV7-8 NA TRBJ2-5
TGTGCCAGCAGATCTCCGGGGGCAGCCCATCGTCACAATGAGCAGTTCTTC CASRSPGAAHRHNEQFF NA TRBV28 NA TRBJ2-1
TGTGCCAGCTTCCGGGGGAAGGGGACTAGCGGTACAGATACGCAGTATTTT CASFRGKGTSGTDTQYF once TRBV28 TRBD2 TRBJ2-3
TGTGCCAGCAGCTTAAGGGGGTACGGTGAGCAGTTCTTC CASSLRGYGEQFF NA TRBV7-9 NA TRBJ2-1
TGTGCCAGCAGCCCCCCCGGTCCGGGACAGCAAGAGACCCAGTACTTC CASSPPGPGQQETQYF NA TRBV2 TRBD1 TRBJ2-5
TGTGCCAGCAGCCTGGACAGGGAGATAATTGAGGAGACCCAGTACTTC CASSLDREIIEETQYF NA TRBV5-6 TRBD1 TRBJ2-5
TGTGCCAGCAGTTCCCCGGGGGGGGACAACTATGGCTACACCTTC CASSSPGGDNYGYTF once TRBV28 NA TRBJ1-2
TGTGCCAGCAGTTTATTTTCCCTAGCGCGTCCCTACAATGAGCAGTTCTTC CASSLFSLARPYNEQFF NA TRBV28 NA TRBJ2-1
TGTGCCAGCAGCTTGCAGGGGGCTGACGAGCAGTACTTC CASSLQGADEQYF NA TRBV5-6 TRBD1 TRBJ2-7
TGTGCCAGCAGCCTTCTCGGGGGGGGCCCTGGAAACACCATATATTTT CASSLLGGGPGNTIYF NA TRBV6-6 NA TRBJ1-3
TGTGCCAGCAGCTCCGGGACAGGGTCCTCCGAGCAGTACTTC CASSSGTGSSEQYF NA TRBV7-2 TRBD1 TRBJ2-7
TGTGCCAGCAGTCATGACAGTAACTATGGCTACACCTTC CASSHDSNYGYTF NA TRBV2 NA TRBJ1-2
TGTGCCAGCTCACCACCATATGGATCTGGAAACACCATATATTTT CASSPPYGSGNTIYF NA TRBV18 NA TRBJ1-3
TGCGCCAGCAGCAGGACGGGGGGTGGGCCCCAGCATTTT CASSRTGGGPQHF NA TRBV5-1 NA TRBJ1-5
TGTGCCAGCAGTTTTCAAGCCCGGTCCGGGGAGACCCAGTACTTC CASSFQARSGETQYF NA TRBV27 NA TRBJ2-5
TGTGCCAGCAGCCCTTCTGCGCGGGACTACGAGCAGTACTTC CASSPSARDYEQYF NA TRBV11-3 NA TRBJ2-7
TGTGCCAGCAGCTTATCAGCAGAGTTACAGTTCTTC CASSLSAELQFF few TRBV7-9 NA TRBJ2-1
TGTGCCAGCAGCTTGGATCCGGGGAACACCGGGGAGCTGTTTTTT CASSLDPGNTGELFF NA TRBV5-4 NA TRBJ2-2
TGTGCCATCAGAAGCTTGCATGAGCAGTTCTTC CAIRSLHEQFF NA TRBV10-3 NA TRBJ2-1
TGTGCCAGCAGCGTAGGGACAGGGGGCGCCGAGCAGTACTTC CASSVGTGGAEQYF NA TRBV9 TRBD1 TRBJ2-7
TGCGCCAGCAGCCCCGGGACAGTGGGACTAGCGGGAGCCGGGGAGCTGTTTTTT CASSPGTVGLAGAGELFF NA TRBV5-1 TRBD2 TRBJ2-2
TGCGCCAGCAGCCCGGGAGGGCTAGCGGGATACAATGAGCAGTTCTTC CASSPGGLAGYNEQFF NA TRBV5-1 TRBD2 TRBJ2-1
TGTGCCAGCAGCTTAGTTGGTGCTGAGCAGTTCTTC CASSLVGAEQFF few TRBV7-6 NA TRBJ2-1
TGTGCCAGCAGTTTAGTGAGCTCCTACGAGCAGTACTTC CASSLVSSYEQYF NA TRBV28 NA TRBJ2-7
TGTGCCAGCAGCCGGGGACACAACACTGAAGCTTTCTTT CASSRGHNTEAFF NA TRBV28 NA TRBJ1-1
TGTGCCAGCAGTTACGACCCCACAGATACGCAGTATTTT CASSYDPTDTQYF NA TRBV6-5 NA TRBJ2-3
TGCAGCGCTACTCTAAGGGATGAGCAGTTCTTC CSATLRDEQFF NA TRBV29-1 NA TRBJ2-1
TGTGCCATCAGTGAAAGGGACAGGGGGACTGAAGCTTTCTTT CAISERDRGTEAFF few TRBV10-3 TRBD1 TRBJ1-1
TGTGCCAGCAGCCGGGGACAGGGAAACACCATATATTTT CASSRGQGNTIYF NA TRBV6-6 TRBD1 TRBJ1-3
TGTGCCAGCAGCGGCGGGACAGGGGGCGGGCAGTACTTC CASSGGTGGGQYF NA TRBV5-4 TRBD1 TRBJ2-7
TGTGCCAGCAGTGAACTGGGGCCTCTAAGCGAGCAGTACTTC CASSELGPLSEQYF NA TRBV2 NA TRBJ2-7
TGTGCCAGCAGCCAAGACGCTAGCGAACTCTACGAGCAGTACTTC CASSQDASELYEQYF NA TRBV4-2 NA TRBJ2-7
TGTGCCAGCAGTGAATACCCGACAGGGGAGGACGGCTACACCTTC CASSEYPTGEDGYTF NA TRBV6-1 TRBD1 TRBJ1-2
TGTGCCACCAGCACGGGACAGGGTATCGATACGCAGTATTTT CATSTGQGIDTQYF NA TRBV15 TRBD1 TRBJ2-3